This entry features one TCR beta chain sequence. Unmatched junction bases numbered 3, after V lost 4 bases and J lost 7 bases. The CDR3 loop spans 12 amino acids. Germline CDR1 reads KGHSH; CDR2 reads LQKENI. This specimen comes from a study of blood T cell repertoires in COVID-19. Overall study context: Some COVID-19 samples were acute and others convalescent; all came from the United States, Italy and Spain. PBMCs, B-cell-depleted T cells, or T cells were the source of the cDNA or gDNA that made up the material.

As handled by the study authors: Amplification with reference gene primers provided the estimates of nucleated cell counts. Generated by immunoSEQ multiplex PCR, the TCRdb table keeps only in-frame clones and is missing some. From that table come the V and J calls and clone size; the DNA was used to work out D and trimming. The table has some 170,000 clones, more than 90% seen once; the top ten hold 18%. The specimen sequenced was peripheral blood. The chain employs TRBV18 and TRBJ1-1; TRBD1 matches at 7 bases. This TCR derives from a man aged 55 to 70 with active or convalescent COVID-19. DNA for the CDR3: TGTGCCAGCTCACTGAGACAGGGTGAAGCTTTCTTT. Its protein product is CASSLRQGEAFF.